Listed below are T cell receptor beta chains from one sample, sequenced in a study of CXCR3-negative and CXCR3-positive naive CD8 T cells. With the 5' RACE reads reprocessed, TCRdb shows one record per CDR3 protein and no DNA. Its table records fewer than 65,000 distinct CDR3 sequences. Sequenced material: naive CXCR3+ CD8+ T cells from blood. The receptors were sampled from a human donor in good health. Some clones in this sample may be carry-over from other donors' samples. Both conserved end residues are part of each CDR3.

TRBV20-1	TRBJ2-1	CSARDPSGVYNEQFF
TRBV29-1	TRBJ2-7	CSVVWMAGSDEQYF
TRBV27	TRBJ2-7	CASSFSGLTPTYEQYF
TRBV29-1	TRBJ2-4	CSGGERGNILYF
TRBV18	TRBJ2-3	CASSPSQGSTDTQYF
TRBV6-1	TRBJ2-7	CASSEWRTGSYEQYF
TRBV4-1	TRBJ1-1	CASSQGAHFYVTEAFF
TRBV5-1	TRBJ2-1	CASSWTSGANEQFF
TRBV12-3/TRBV12-4	TRBJ1-1	CASSLQGGTEAFF
TRBV5-1	TRBJ2-7	CASSFQDNSYEQYF
TRBV6-5	TRBJ2-7	CASSSRRGEQYF
TRBV3-1	TRBJ2-5	CASSPQREEETQYF
TRBV29-1	TRBJ2-3	CSVEGDDRGTDTQYF
TRBV6-6	TRBJ2-1	CASRPWIGGNEQFF
TRBV11-1	TRBJ2-7	CASSLSSGGLYEQYF
TRBV5-1	TRBJ1-1	CASNSAGFRTEAFF
TRBV21-1	TRBJ1-1	CASDGEQGNTEAFF
TRBV28	TRBJ2-4	CASSSIQVEDIQYF
TRBV20-1	TRBJ2-4	CSARDFLLVRGVNIQYF
TRBV29-1	TRBJ2-5	CSVEGWGLQETQYF
TRBV7-9	TRBJ2-7	CASSLYDSSYEQYF
TRBV7-2	TRBJ1-2	CASSLGSEYGYTF
TRBV29-1	TRBJ2-3	CSVTIGTAEITDTQYF